The T cell receptor (beta chain) under discussion was sequenced for a study of identical twins. This clonotype came up many times. The germline V gene has CDR1 LNHNV and CDR2 YYDKDF (reference sequence). This CDR3 spans 15 amino acids. V was clipped by 1 base and J by 3 bases, with 13 bases between them. From the 5' RACE reads, TCRdb called clonotypes with MiXCR, one entry per CDR3 protein. The table records around 290,000 distinct CDR3 sequences, nearly 9.5% of them present only once. This same sample was also taken into another study, of yellow fever vaccine responses in identical twins.

Sequenced input: CD8+ T cells sorted from blood. The TCR comes from a woman in her late teens or twenties in good health. The V gene is TRBV15, the J gene TRBJ2-7; D is unclear. CDR3 region: CATSRGWLVVYEQYF. The CDR3 DNA reads as TGTGCCACCAGCAGAGGCTGGCTAGTTGTCTACGAGCAGTACTTC.